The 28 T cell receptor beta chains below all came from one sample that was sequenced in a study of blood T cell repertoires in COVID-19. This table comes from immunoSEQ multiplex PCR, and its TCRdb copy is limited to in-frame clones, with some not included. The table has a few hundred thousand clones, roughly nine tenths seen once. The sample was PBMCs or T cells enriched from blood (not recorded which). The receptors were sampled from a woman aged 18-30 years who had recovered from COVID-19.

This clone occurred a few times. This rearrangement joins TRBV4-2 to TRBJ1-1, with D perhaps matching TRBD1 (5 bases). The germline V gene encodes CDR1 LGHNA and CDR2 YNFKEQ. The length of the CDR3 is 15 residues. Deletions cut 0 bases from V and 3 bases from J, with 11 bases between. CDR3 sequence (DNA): TGTGCCAGCAGCCAAGATCCGTCGGGGGACACTGAAGCTTTCTTT. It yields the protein CASSQDPSGDTEAFF.

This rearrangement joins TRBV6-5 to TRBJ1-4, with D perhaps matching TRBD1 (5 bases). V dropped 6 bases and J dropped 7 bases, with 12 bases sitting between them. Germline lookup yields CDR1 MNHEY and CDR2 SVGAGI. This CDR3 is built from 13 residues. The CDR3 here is CASRDLRGEKLFF. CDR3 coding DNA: TGTGCCAGCAGGGATTTAAGGGGTGAAAAACTGTTTTTT.

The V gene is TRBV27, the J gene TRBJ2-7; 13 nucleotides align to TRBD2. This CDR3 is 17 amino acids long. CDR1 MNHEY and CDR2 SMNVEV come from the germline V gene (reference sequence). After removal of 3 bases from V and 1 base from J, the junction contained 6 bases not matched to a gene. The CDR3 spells CASSFTRTSGGSYEQYF. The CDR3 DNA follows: TGTGCCAGCAGTTTCACCCGGACTAGCGGGGGTTCCTACGAGCAGTACTTC.

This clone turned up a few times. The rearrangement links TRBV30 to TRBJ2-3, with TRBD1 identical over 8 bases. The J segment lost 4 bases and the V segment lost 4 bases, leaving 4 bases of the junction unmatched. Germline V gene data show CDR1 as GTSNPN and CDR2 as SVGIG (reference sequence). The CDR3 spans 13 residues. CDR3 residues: CAWNRGTSDTQYF. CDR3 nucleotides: TGTGCCTGGAACAGGGGGACCTCAGATACGCAGTATTTT.

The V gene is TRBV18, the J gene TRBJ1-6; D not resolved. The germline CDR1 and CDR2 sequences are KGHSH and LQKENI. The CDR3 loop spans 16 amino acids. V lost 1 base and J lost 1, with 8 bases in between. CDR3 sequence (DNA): TGTGCCAGCTCACCACGGAGGAGGTCCTATAATTCACCCCTCCACTTT. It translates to CASSPRRRSYNSPLHF.

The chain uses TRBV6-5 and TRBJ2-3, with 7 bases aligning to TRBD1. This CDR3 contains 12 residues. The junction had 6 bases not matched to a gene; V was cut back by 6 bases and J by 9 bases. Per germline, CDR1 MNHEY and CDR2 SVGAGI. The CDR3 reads CASRTGIETQYF. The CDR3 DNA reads TGTGCCAGCAGGACAGGGATTGAGACGCAGTATTTT.

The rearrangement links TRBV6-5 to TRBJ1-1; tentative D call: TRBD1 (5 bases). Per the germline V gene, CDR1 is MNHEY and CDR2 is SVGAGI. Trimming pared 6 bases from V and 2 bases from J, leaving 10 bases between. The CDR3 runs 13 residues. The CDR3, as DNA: TGTGCCAGCAGACTTGACAGAAACACTGAAGCTTTCTTT. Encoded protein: CASRLDRNTEAFF.

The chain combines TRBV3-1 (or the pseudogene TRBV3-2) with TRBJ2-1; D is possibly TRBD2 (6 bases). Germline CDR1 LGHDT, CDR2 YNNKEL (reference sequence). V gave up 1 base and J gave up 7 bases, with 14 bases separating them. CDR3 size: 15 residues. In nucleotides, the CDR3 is TGTGCCAGCAGCCAAGGACTAGGCTTAGGTAATGAGCAGTTCTTC. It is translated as CASSQGLGLGNEQFF.

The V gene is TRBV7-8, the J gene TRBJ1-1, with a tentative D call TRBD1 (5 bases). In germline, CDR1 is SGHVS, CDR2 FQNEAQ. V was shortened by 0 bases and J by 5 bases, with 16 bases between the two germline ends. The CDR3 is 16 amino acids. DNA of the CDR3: TGTGCCAGCAGCTTAGCGGGGAAGGGGATTTCTACTGAAGCTTTCTTT. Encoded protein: CASSLAGKGISTEAFF.

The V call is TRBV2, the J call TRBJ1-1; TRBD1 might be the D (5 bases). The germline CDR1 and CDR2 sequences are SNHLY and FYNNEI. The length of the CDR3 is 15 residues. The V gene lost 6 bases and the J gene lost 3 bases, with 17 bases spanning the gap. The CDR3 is CASSGRGAGYTEAFF. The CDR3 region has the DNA TGTGCCAGCAGCGGTCGTGGGGCAGGGTACACTGAAGCTTTCTTT.

CDR3 amino acids: CASSLGLAGEGWADTQYF. The CDR3 DNA reads TGCGCCAGCAGCTTGGGCCTAGCGGGGGAAGGTTGGGCAGATACGCAGTATTTT. This chain joins TRBV5-1 and TRBJ2-3, with TRBD2 matching over 10 bases. Germline values: CDR1 SGHRS, CDR2 YFSETQ. Losses at the gene ends were 0 bases for V and 4 bases for J; bases not matched to a gene: 11. The CDR3 is 18 amino acids.

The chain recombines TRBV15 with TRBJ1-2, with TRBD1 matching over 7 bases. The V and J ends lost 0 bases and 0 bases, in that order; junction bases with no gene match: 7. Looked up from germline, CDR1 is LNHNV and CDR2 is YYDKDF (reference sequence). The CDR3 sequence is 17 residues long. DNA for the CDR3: TGTGCCACCAGCAGAGATTTGGGGACAGATCCTAACTATGGCTACACCTTC. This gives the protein CATSRDLGTDPNYGYTF.

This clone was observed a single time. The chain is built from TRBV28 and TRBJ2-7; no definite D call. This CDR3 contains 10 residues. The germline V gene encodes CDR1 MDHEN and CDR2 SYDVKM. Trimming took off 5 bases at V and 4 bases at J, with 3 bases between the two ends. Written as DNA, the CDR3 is TGTGCCAGCAGTCAATACGAGCAGTACTTC. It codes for CASSQYEQYF.

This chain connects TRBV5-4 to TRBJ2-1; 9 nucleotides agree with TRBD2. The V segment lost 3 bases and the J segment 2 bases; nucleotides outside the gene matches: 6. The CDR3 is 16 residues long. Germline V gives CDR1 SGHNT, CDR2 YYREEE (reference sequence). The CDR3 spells CASSSAGGGAYNEQFF. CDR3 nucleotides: TGTGCCAGCAGCTCGGCGGGCGGGGGGGCCTACAATGAGCAGTTCTTC.

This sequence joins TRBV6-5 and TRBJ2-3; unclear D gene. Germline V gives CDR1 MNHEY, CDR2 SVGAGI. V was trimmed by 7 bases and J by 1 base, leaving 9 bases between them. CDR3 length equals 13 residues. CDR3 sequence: CASNQPGTDTQYF. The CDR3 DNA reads TGTGCCAGCAACCAACCGGGCACAGATACGCAGTATTTT.

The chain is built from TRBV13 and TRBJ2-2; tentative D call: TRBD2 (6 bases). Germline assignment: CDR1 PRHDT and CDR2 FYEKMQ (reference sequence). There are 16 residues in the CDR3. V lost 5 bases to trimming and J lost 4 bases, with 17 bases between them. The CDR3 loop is CASSPRGGAITGELFF. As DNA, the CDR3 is TGTGCCAGCAGCCCGAGGGGCGGGGCGATCACCGGGGAGCTGTTTTTT.

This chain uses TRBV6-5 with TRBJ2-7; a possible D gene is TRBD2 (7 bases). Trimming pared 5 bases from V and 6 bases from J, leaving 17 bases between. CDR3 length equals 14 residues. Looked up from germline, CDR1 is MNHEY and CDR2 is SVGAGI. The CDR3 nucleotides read TGTGCCAGCAGTCGACCGGTAAGGGGGGGCGAGCAGTACTTC. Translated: CASSRPVRGGEQYF.

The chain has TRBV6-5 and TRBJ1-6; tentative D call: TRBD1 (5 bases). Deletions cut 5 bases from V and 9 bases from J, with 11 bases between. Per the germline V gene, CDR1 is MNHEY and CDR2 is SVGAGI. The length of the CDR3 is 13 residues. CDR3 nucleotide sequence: TGTGCCAGCAGTACCAATAGGGGTTCACCCCTCCACTTT. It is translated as CASSTNRGSPLHF.

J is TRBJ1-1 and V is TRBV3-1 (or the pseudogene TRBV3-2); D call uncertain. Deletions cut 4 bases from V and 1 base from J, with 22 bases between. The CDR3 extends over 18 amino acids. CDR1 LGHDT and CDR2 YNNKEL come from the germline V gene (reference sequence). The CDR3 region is CASSLSGILSSGNTEAFF. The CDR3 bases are TGTGCCAGCAGCCTGAGCGGTATTTTGAGCTCGGGGAACACTGAAGCTTTCTTT.

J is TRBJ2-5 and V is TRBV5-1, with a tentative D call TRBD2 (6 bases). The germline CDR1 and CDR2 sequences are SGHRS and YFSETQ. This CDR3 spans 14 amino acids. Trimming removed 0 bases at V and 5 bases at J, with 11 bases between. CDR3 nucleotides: TGCGCCAGCAGCTTGGGTGTAGGGAGGGAGACCCAGTACTTC. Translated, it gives CASSLGVGRETQYF.

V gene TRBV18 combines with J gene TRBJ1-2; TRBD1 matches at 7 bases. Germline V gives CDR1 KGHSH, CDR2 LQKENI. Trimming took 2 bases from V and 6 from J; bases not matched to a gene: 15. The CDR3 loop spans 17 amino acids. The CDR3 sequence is CASSPLGGGGTGNGYTF. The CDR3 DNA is TGTGCCAGCTCACCATTAGGAGGGGGCGGTACAGGTAATGGCTACACCTTC.

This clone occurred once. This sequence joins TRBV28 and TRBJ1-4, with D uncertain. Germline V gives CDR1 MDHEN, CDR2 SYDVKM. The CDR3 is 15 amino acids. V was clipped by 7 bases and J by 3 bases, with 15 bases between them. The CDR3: CASKGRVRANEKLFF. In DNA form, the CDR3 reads TGTGCCAGCAAGGGAAGGGTGAGGGCTAATGAAAAACTGTTTTTT.

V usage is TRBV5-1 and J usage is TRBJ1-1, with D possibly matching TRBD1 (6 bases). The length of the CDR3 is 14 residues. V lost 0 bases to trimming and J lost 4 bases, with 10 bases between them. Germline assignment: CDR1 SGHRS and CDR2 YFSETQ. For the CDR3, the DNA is TGCGCCAGCAGCTTGGGGGGGCGTAGCACTGAAGCTTTCTTT. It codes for CASSLGGRSTEAFF.

CDR3 sequence: CASSSPGQPKGGYTF. As DNA, the CDR3 is TGTGCCAGTAGTAGTCCGGGACAACCGAAAGGTGGCTACACCTTC. The chain is built from TRBV19 and TRBJ1-2; the D gene is possibly TRBD1 (6 bases). Trimming removed 4 bases at V and 7 bases at J, with 19 bases between. The V gene's germline CDR1 is LNHDA and CDR2 SQIVND (reference sequence). The CDR3 totals 15 residues.

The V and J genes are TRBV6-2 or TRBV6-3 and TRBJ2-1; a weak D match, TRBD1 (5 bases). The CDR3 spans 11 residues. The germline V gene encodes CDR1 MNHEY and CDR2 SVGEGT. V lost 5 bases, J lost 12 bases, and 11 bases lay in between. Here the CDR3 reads CASSPGSGQFF. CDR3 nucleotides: TGTGCCAGCAGTCCAGGGTCGGGGCAGTTCTTC.

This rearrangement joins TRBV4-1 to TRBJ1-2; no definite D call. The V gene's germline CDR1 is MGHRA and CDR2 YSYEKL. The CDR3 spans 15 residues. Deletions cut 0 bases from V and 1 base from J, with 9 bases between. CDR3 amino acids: CASSQDPFLNYGYTF. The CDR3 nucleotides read TGCGCCAGCAGCCAAGATCCCTTCCTTAACTATGGCTACACCTTC.

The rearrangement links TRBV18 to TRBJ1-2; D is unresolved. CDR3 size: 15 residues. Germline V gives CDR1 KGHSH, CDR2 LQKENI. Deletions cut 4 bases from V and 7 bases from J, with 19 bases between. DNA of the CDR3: TGTGCCAGCTCACGAACCGCAGGACTGGTCCCTGGCTACACCTTC. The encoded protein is CASSRTAGLVPGYTF.

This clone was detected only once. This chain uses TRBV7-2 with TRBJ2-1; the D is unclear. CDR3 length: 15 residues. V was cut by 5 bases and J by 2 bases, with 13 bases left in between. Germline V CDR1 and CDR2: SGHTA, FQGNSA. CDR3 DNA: TGTGCCAGCAGCCCCAACAGTGCTCCCTACAATGAGCAGTTCTTC. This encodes CASSPNSAPYNEQFF.